The rows below give T cell receptor beta chains drawn from one sample of a study of blood T cell repertoires in COVID-19. The method was immunoSEQ multiplex PCR; TCRdb's version includes in-frame clones alone and lacks a portion of them. The sample consists of under 150,000 clones, around 85% of them appearing once. The source material was peripheral blood. The receptors here all came from a woman older than 75 with acute or convalescent COVID-19. The CDR3 runs from the conserved cysteine through the conserved F or W. D genes are given only for firm matches. Size tells how often a clone was seen (once, few, many) or the class of an expanded clone, and some rows leave it out.

>TRBV12-3/TRBV12-4|NA|TRBJ1-4|NA
CASSTTNEKLFF
TGTGCCAGCAGCACAACTAATGAAAAACTGTTTTTT
>TRBV10-1|NA|TRBJ1-2|NA
CASSVEQQLDGYTF
TGCGCCAGCAGTGTAGAACAACAGCTGGATGGCTACACCTTC
>TRBV19|few|TRBJ2-2|NA
CASSMWAANTGELFF
TGTGCCAGTAGTATGTGGGCAGCGAACACCGGGGAGCTGTTTTTT
>TRBV13|NA|TRBJ1-2|NA
CASNNVSGSGYTF
TGTGCCAGCAACAATGTCTCGGGTTCTGGCTACACCTTC
>TRBV15|NA|TRBJ1-5|NA
CATSRRYNQPQHF
TGTGCCACCAGCAGACGTTACAATCAGCCCCAGCATTTT
>TRBV11-2|NA|TRBJ1-3|NA
CASSLVYTPGNTIYF
TGTGCCAGCAGCTTAGTATACACCCCGGGAAACACCATATATTTT
>TRBV5-1|NA|TRBJ2-3|NA
CASSLSTALDTQYF
TGCGCCAGCAGCTTGAGTACTGCCCTGGATACGCAGTATTTT
>TRBV30|NA|TRBJ1-6|NA
CAWSLGTRDNSPLHF
TGTGCCTGGAGTCTCGGGACAAGGGATAATTCACCCCTCCACTTT
>TRBV14|NA|TRBJ2-7|NA
CASRATGSYEQYF
TGTGCCAGCAGGGCGACAGGCTCCTACGAGCAGTACTTC
>TRBV30|NA|TRBJ2-3|TRBD2
CAWSAYRGESSTDTQYF
TGTGCCTGGAGTGCATACCGGGGGGAATCTAGCACAGATACGCAGTATTTT
>TRBV15|NA|TRBJ2-7|TRBD1
CATSRDVGTGEQYF
TGTGCCACCAGCAGAGATGTGGGGACAGGCGAGCAGTACTTC